The rows below give T cell receptor beta chains drawn from one sample of a study of T cells after yellow fever vaccination. A single record per CDR3 protein comes from TCRdb applying MiXCR to the 5' RACE reads. The sample gives 300,000 or so distinct CDR3 sequences, about an eighth of which show up once; 0.4% to 0.55% is in the top ten. Source: CD4+ T cells sorted from PBMCs, taken 45 days after the yellow fever booster vaccination. The receptor set was obtained from a man younger than 40 who received the YFV17D yellow fever vaccine. Both conserved end residues are part of each CDR3. D genes are given only for firm matches. The size entry is marked missing in some rows and otherwise reads once, few, many or a size class.

j_call: TRBJ2-7
d_call: .
v_call: TRBV18
clone_size: few
cdr3_aa: CASSPSPGDLGEQYF
cdr3_nt: TGTGCCAGCTCACCGTCGCCAGGCGACTTGGGGGAGCAGTACTTC

j_call: TRBJ2-5
d_call: TRBD2
v_call: TRBV29-1
clone_size: .
cdr3_aa: CSVERTSGETQYF
cdr3_nt: TGCAGCGTTGAACGGACTAGCGGAGAGACCCAGTACTTC

j_call: TRBJ2-7
d_call: TRBD2
v_call: TRBV5-1
clone_size: many
cdr3_aa: CASSSTYGRESWEQYF
cdr3_nt: TGCGCCAGCAGCTCAACTTATGGGCGGGAGTCTTGGGAGCAGTACTTC

j_call: TRBJ1-2
d_call: .
v_call: TRBV7-9
clone_size: .
cdr3_aa: CASSLAQPYGYTF
cdr3_nt: TGTGCCAGCAGCCTGGCGCAGCCCTATGGCTACACCTTC

j_call: TRBJ2-2
d_call: TRBD1
v_call: TRBV6-5
clone_size: .
cdr3_aa: CASSYLGQGYSTGELFF
cdr3_nt: TGTGCCAGCAGTTACCTGGGACAGGGGTACAGCACCGGGGAGCTGTTTTTT

j_call: TRBJ2-5
d_call: .
v_call: TRBV5-1
clone_size: many
cdr3_aa: CASSSRVQETQYF
cdr3_nt: TGCGCCAGCAGCTCCAGGGTCCAAGAGACCCAGTACTTC

j_call: TRBJ2-7
d_call: .
v_call: TRBV7-2
clone_size: once
cdr3_aa: CASSSRAVPEQYF
cdr3_nt: TGTGCCAGCAGCTCTCGGGCAGTTCCCGAGCAGTACTTC

j_call: TRBJ2-4
d_call: .
v_call: TRBV30
clone_size: .
cdr3_aa: CAWSYPGSAKNIQYF
cdr3_nt: TGTGCCTGGAGTTACCCAGGTTCGGCCAAAAACATTCAGTACTTC

j_call: TRBJ1-2
d_call: TRBD1
v_call: TRBV20-1
clone_size: few
cdr3_aa: CSARDSVYGYTF
cdr3_nt: TGCAGTGCCCGGGACAGCGTCTATGGCTACACCTTC

j_call: TRBJ1-1
d_call: .
v_call: TRBV5-1
clone_size: few
cdr3_aa: CASSGRGRGGAEAFF
cdr3_nt: TGCGCCAGCAGCGGGAGGGGTCGAGGAGGCGCTGAAGCTTTCTTT

j_call: TRBJ2-7
d_call: TRBD2
v_call: TRBV20-1
clone_size: .
cdr3_aa: CSARDLLAGVLPEEQYF
cdr3_nt: TGCAGTGCTAGAGACCTACTAGCGGGAGTTCTCCCGGAGGAGCAGTACTTC

j_call: TRBJ2-5
d_call: TRBD2
v_call: TRBV5-1
clone_size: many
cdr3_aa: CASNSGNEETQYF
cdr3_nt: TGCGCCAGCAATAGCGGGAATGAAGAGACCCAGTACTTC

j_call: TRBJ2-7
d_call: TRBD1
v_call: TRBV6-1
clone_size: few
cdr3_aa: CASRDRGPPSSYEQYF
cdr3_nt: TGTGCCTCCCGGGACAGGGGGCCTCCGAGCTCCTACGAGCAGTACTTC

j_call: TRBJ1-2
d_call: .
v_call: TRBV3-1
clone_size: .
cdr3_aa: CASSDILNYGYTF
cdr3_nt: TGTGCCAGCAGTGATATCCTAAACTATGGCTACACCTTC

j_call: TRBJ1-2
d_call: .
v_call: TRBV3-1
clone_size: .
cdr3_aa: CACTTRVTNYGYTF
cdr3_nt: TGTGCCTGCACCACCAGGGTTACTAACTATGGCTACACCTTC

j_call: TRBJ2-2
d_call: .
v_call: TRBV7-9
clone_size: many
cdr3_aa: CASSLQAGTGELFF
cdr3_nt: TGTGCCAGCAGCTTACAGGCGGGTACCGGGGAGCTGTTTTTT

j_call: TRBJ1-5
d_call: .
v_call: TRBV4-3
clone_size: few
cdr3_aa: CASSQDPQGYSNQPQHF
cdr3_nt: TGCGCCAGCAGCCAAGATCCCCAAGGATATAGCAATCAGCCCCAGCATTTT

j_call: TRBJ2-1
d_call: .
v_call: TRBV12-3/TRBV12-4
clone_size: .
cdr3_aa: CASSPGQLHNEQFF
cdr3_nt: TGTGCCAGCAGTCCCGGCCAGCTTCACAATGAGCAGTTCTTC

j_call: TRBJ1-2
d_call: .
v_call: TRBV20-1
clone_size: few
cdr3_aa: CSARVVSRAYGYTF
cdr3_nt: TGCAGTGCTAGAGTTGTGAGCAGGGCTTATGGCTACACCTTC

j_call: TRBJ2-7
d_call: TRBD1
v_call: TRBV10-3
clone_size: .
cdr3_aa: CAISDLGQGAYEQYF
cdr3_nt: TGTGCCATCAGTGATTTAGGACAGGGGGCCTACGAGCAGTACTTC

j_call: TRBJ2-3
d_call: TRBD2
v_call: TRBV12-3/TRBV12-4
clone_size: many
cdr3_aa: CASSSGSSGSGDTQYF
cdr3_nt: TGTGCCAGCAGTTCAGGTTCTAGCGGGAGTGGCGATACGCAGTATTTT

j_call: TRBJ2-3
d_call: TRBD2
v_call: TRBV4-3
clone_size: few
cdr3_aa: CASSHQLAGSSTDTQYF
cdr3_nt: TGCGCCAGCAGCCATCAGTTAGCGGGATCTAGCACAGATACGCAGTATTTT

j_call: TRBJ2-1
d_call: .
v_call: TRBV5-1
clone_size: .
cdr3_aa: CASSALGVLSYNEQFF
cdr3_nt: TGCGCCAGCAGCGCCTTAGGGGTTCTCTCCTACAATGAGCAGTTCTTC

j_call: TRBJ2-1
d_call: .
v_call: TRBV20-1
clone_size: .
cdr3_aa: CSARANPGLQFF
cdr3_nt: TGCAGTGCTAGAGCCAACCCGGGACTGCAGTTCTTC

j_call: TRBJ2-4
d_call: TRBD2
v_call: TRBV6-5
clone_size: few
cdr3_aa: CASSYQGTRVGAKNIQYF
cdr3_nt: TGTGCCAGCAGTTACCAAGGGACTAGAGTAGGCGCCAAAAACATTCAGTACTTC

j_call: TRBJ2-7
d_call: .
v_call: TRBV18
clone_size: .
cdr3_aa: CASSPGGTSQQYF
cdr3_nt: TGTGCCAGCTCACCAGGGGGTACCTCTCAGCAGTACTTC

j_call: TRBJ2-1
d_call: .
v_call: TRBV12-3/TRBV12-4
clone_size: .
cdr3_aa: CDSSLRRSNEQFF
cdr3_nt: TGTGACAGCAGTTTGAGACGATCCAATGAGCAGTTCTTC

j_call: TRBJ2-3
d_call: .
v_call: TRBV20-1
clone_size: many
cdr3_aa: CSARGTDTQYF
cdr3_nt: TGCAGTGCTAGAGGAACAGATACGCAGTATTTT

j_call: TRBJ2-1
d_call: .
v_call: TRBV7-2
clone_size: .
cdr3_aa: CASSLGATYNEQFF
cdr3_nt: TGTGCCAGCAGCTTAGGAGCTACCTACAATGAGCAGTTCTTC

j_call: TRBJ2-5
d_call: .
v_call: TRBV9
clone_size: .
cdr3_aa: CASNAGPQETQYF
cdr3_nt: TGTGCCAGCAACGCGGGGCCCCAAGAGACCCAGTACTTC